This T cell receptor (beta chain) came from a study of technical replicates of blood from a few donors. TCRdb's copy holds only in-frame clones and misses some; the assay was immunoSEQ multiplex PCR. The sample holds 75,000 to 90,000 clones, about 96% seen once. There are 14 residues in the CDR3. Germline V gene lookup returns CDR1 MNHEY and CDR2 SVGAGI. Trimming removed 10 bases from V and 0 bases from J, with 16 bases in between. The sample was T cells isolated from PBMCs. This TCR derives from a human donor in good health. The chain combines TRBV6-5 with TRBJ2-7; D is unclear. The CDR3 loop is CATARDMSSYEQYF. CDR3 nucleotide sequence: TGTGCCACCGCCAGAGACATGAGCTCCTACGAGCAGTACTTC.